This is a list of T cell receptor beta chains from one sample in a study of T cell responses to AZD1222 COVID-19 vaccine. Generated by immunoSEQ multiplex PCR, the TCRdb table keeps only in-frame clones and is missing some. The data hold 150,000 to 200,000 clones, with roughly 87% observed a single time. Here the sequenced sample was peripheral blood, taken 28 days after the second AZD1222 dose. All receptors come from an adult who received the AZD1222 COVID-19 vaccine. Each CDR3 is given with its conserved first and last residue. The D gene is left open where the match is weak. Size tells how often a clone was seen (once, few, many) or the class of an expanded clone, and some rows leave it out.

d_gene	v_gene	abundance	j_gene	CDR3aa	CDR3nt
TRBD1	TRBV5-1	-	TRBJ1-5	CASSLGQGQPQHF	TGCGCCAGCAGCTTAGGACAGGGTCAGCCCCAGCATTTT
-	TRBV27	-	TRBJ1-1	CASSLGPNSGAFF	TGTGCCAGCAGTCTAGGACCCAACTCAGGGGCTTTCTTT
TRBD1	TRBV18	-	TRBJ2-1	CASSRQGSNEQFF	TGTGCCAGCTCAAGACAGGGGAGCAATGAGCAGTTCTTC
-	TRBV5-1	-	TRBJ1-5	CASSLGQGGSGQPQHF	TGCGCCAGCAGCTTGGGTCAGGGAGGGTCGGGGCAGCCCCAGCATTTT
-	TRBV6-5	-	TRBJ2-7	CASSYSIGGRSEQYF	TGTGCCAGCAGTTACTCGATAGGGGGGCGCTCCGAGCAGTACTTC
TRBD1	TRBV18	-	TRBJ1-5	CASSLYTGAGSNQPQHF	TGTGCCAGCTCACTTTACACAGGGGCGGGTAGCAATCAGCCCCAGCATTTT
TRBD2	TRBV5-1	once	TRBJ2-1	CASSFPVAGGLYNEQFF	TGCGCCAGCAGCTTCCCCGTAGCGGGGGGACTATACAATGAGCAGTTCTTC
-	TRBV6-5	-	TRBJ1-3	CASEKGSDGNTIYF	TGTGCCAGCGAGAAGGGGTCGGATGGAAACACCATATATTTT
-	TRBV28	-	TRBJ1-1	CASSFRRGREIMNTEAFF	TGTGCCAGCAGTTTTAGGCGGGGGAGGGAGATAATGAACACTGAAGCTTTCTTT
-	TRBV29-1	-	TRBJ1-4	CSVGRSPQNEKLFF	TGCAGCGTCGGGAGGTCCCCTCAAAATGAAAAACTGTTTTTT
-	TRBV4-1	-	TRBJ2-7	CASSQRLTEPGYEQYF	TGCGCCAGCAGCCAAAGGCTAACCGAGCCGGGGTACGAGCAGTACTTC
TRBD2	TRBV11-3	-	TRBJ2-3	CASSLGLAGGTDTQYF	TGTGCCAGCAGCTTAGGACTAGCGGGGGGCACAGATACGCAGTATTTT
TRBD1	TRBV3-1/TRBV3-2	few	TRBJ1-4	CASSPWTGSNEKLFF	TGTGCCAGCAGCCCATGGACAGGGAGTAATGAAAAACTGTTTTTT
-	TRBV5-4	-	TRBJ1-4	CASSSQTRAGANEKLFF	TGTGCCAGCAGCTCACAAACTCGGGCAGGGGCTAATGAAAAACTGTTTTTT
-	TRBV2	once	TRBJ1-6	CASSEIGTEDSPLHF	TGTGCCAGCAGTGAAATCGGGACTGAAGATTCACCCCTCCACTTT
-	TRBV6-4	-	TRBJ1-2	CASRLRAETFYGYTF	TGTGCCAGCAGACTCCGTGCCGAGACCTTCTATGGCTACACCTTC
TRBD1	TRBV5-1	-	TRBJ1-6	CASSLAGDPTGSGSPLHF	TGCGCCAGCAGCTTGGCCGGGGACCCGACAGGGTCAGGTTCACCCCTCCACTTT
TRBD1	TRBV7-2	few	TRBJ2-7	CASSSGGTGAYEQYF	TGTGCCAGCAGCTCCGGGGGGACAGGGGCCTACGAGCAGTACTTC
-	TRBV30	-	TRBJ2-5	CAWSVPGTQYF	TGTGCCTGGAGTGTACCAGGGACCCAGTACTTC
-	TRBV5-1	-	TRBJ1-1	CASSFALVTEAFF	TGCGCCAGCAGCTTTGCCCTGGTCACTGAAGCTTTCTTT
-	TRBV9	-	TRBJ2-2	CASSVESFTGELFF	TGTGCCAGCAGCGTAGAGAGCTTCACCGGGGAGCTGTTTTTT
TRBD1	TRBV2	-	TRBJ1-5	CASNPGQGLGNQPQHF	TGTGCCAGCAATCCGGGACAGGGGTTAGGCAATCAGCCCCAGCATTTT
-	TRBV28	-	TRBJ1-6	CASSSGGSPLHF	TGTGCCAGCAGCTCGGGGGGTTCACCCCTCCACTTT
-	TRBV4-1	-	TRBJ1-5	CASSQVAQVNQPQHF	TGCGCCAGCAGCCAAGTGGCACAGGTCAATCAGCCCCAGCATTTT
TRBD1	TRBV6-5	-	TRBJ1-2	CASSYWTGGGYTF	TGTGCCAGCAGTTACTGGACAGGGGGCGGCTACACCTTC
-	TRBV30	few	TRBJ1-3	CACLGRRLAGNTIYF	TGTGCCTGCCTCGGACGGCGCTTAGCTGGAAACACCATATATTTT
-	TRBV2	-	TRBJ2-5	CASRRQGGETQYF	TGTGCCAGCAGAAGGCAGGGAGGAGAGACCCAGTACTTC
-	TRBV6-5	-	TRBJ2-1	CASSYSERAAYNEQFF	TGTGCCAGCAGTTACTCGGAGCGGGCGGCCTACAATGAGCAGTTCTTC
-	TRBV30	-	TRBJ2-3	CAGGGRARLTDTQYF	TGTGCTGGGGGTGGGCGGGCCAGGCTGACAGATACGCAGTATTTT
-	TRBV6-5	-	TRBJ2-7	CASTATRALALEQYF	TGTGCCAGCACCGCCACCCGGGCCCTTGCTCTCGAGCAGTACTTC
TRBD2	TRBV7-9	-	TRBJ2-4	CASSAQTSGNPHF	TGTGCCAGCAGCGCCCAGACTAGCGGGAACCCTCATTTC
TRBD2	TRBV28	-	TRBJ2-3	CASRPGLAGDTDTQYF	TGTGCCAGCAGGCCGGGACTAGCGGGGGACACAGATACGCAGTATTTT
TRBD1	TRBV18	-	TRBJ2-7	CASSRDRDPTYEQYF	TGTGCCAGCTCACGAGACAGGGACCCCACCTACGAGCAGTACTTC
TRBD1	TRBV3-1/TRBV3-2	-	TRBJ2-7	CASSQEGQAYEQYF	TGTGCCAGCAGCCAAGAAGGACAGGCCTACGAGCAGTACTTC
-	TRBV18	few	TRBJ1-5	CASSRGPRQPQHF	TGTGCCAGCTCACGGGGCCCCCGGCAGCCCCAGCATTTT
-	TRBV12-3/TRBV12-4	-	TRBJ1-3	CASSVLSGNTIYF	TGTGCCAGCAGCGTCCTCTCTGGAAACACCATATATTTT
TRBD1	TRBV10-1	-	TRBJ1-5	CASSESTGGQPQHF	TGCGCCAGCAGTGAGTCAACAGGGGGCCAGCCCCAGCATTTT
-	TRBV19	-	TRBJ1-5	CASSIGGTVRMEPQHF	TGTGCCAGTAGTATAGGCGGGACCGTGAGGATGGAGCCCCAGCATTTT
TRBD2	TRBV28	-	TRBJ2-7	CASSPTGAGADHEQYF	TGTGCCAGCAGTCCCACAGGAGCGGGAGCGGATCACGAGCAGTACTTC
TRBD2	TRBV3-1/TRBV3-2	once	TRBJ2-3	CASSQASGFSTDTQYF	TGTGCCAGCAGCCAAGCTAGCGGGTTTAGCACAGATACGCAGTATTTT
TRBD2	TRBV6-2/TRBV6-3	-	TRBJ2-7	CASSPLGLAGVYEQYF	TGTGCCAGCAGCCCTCTAGGACTAGCGGGAGTCTACGAGCAGTACTTC
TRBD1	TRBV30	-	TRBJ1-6	CAWSGRTGIPSPLHF	TGTGCCTGGAGTGGTAGGACAGGGATACCCTCACCCCTCCACTTT
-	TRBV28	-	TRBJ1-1	CASRRPANTEAFF	TGTGCCAGCAGGCGTCCTGCGAACACTGAAGCTTTCTTT
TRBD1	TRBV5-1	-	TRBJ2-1	CASSSSGTGLYNEQFF	TGCGCCAGCAGCTCGTCCGGGACAGGGCTTTACAATGAGCAGTTCTTC
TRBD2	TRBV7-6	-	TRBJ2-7	CASSPGLAGVYEQYF	TGTGCCAGCAGCCCCGGACTAGCGGGGGTCTACGAGCAGTACTTC
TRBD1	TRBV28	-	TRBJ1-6	CASSLLAGGSYNSPLHF	TGTGCCAGCAGTTTACTGGCAGGGGGGTCCTATAATTCACCCCTCCACTTT
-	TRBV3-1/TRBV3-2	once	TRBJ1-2	CASSQGSQRGYTF	TGTGCCAGCAGCCAAGGCAGCCAAAGGGGCTACACCTTC
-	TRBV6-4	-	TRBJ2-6	CASSEGETGANVLTF	TGTGCCAGCAGTGAGGGGGAAACTGGGGCCAACGTCCTGACTTTC
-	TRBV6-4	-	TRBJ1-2	CASSDSHDNYGYTF	TGTGCCAGCAGTGACTCACACGATAACTATGGCTACACCTTC
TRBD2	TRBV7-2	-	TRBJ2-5	CASRKDSGSRETQYF	TGTGCCAGCAGGAAGGATAGCGGGAGTCGAGAGACCCAGTACTTC
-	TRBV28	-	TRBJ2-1	CASSLIDRNNEQFF	TGTGCCAGCAGTTTAATAGATAGAAACAATGAGCAGTTCTTC
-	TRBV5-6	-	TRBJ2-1	CASSLRTVNNEQFF	TGTGCCAGCAGTCTGAGGACAGTTAACAATGAGCAGTTCTTC
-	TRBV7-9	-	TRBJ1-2	CASSFTGTEGYTF	TGTGCCAGCAGCTTTACGGGCACGGAGGGCTACACCTTC
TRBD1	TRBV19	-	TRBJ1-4	CASSLQWTGWNEKLFF	TGTGCCAGTAGTCTACAATGGACAGGGTGGAATGAAAAACTGTTTTTT
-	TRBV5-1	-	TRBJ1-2	CASSLEWGANYGYTF	TGCGCCAGCAGCTTGGAATGGGGCGCTAACTATGGCTACACCTTC
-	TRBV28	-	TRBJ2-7	CASSSGGPLSYEQYF	TGTGCCAGCAGTTCCGGGGGCCCCTTATCCTACGAGCAGTACTTC
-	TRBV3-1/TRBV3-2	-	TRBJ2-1	CASSQVQSEQFF	TGTGCCAGCAGCCAAGTCCAGAGTGAGCAGTTCTTC
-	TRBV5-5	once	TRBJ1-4	CASSLAVSKTTNEKLFF	TGTGCCAGCAGCTTAGCTGTATCCAAGACAACTAATGAAAAACTGTTTTTT
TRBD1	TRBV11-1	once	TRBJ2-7	CASSPTGVEQYF	TGTGCCAGCAGCCCCACAGGGGTAGAGCAGTACTTC